This TCR beta chain was found in a study of CD8 T cells in Susac syndrome. V trimming: 3 bases; J trimming: 7 bases; junction bases outside the gene matches: 9. CDR1 KGHSH and CDR2 LQKENI come from the germline V gene. This CDR3 has 15 amino acids. Sequencing of TCR beta was performed on blood CD8+ and CD4+ T cells. RNA was extracted with the RNeasy kit, and a quantity of roughly 0.5 to 1 ug was reverse transcribed using random hexamers. TCRdb reprocessed the immunoSEQ multiplex PCR reads with MiXCR, giving one entry per CDR3 protein. The sample consists of approximately 120,000 distinct CDR3 sequences, 90% to 95% of them appearing once.

Sequencing was done on a sample of CD4+ T cells from PBMCs. The V gene is TRBV18, the J gene TRBJ2-7; the match to TRBD2 covers 10 bases. The receptor was isolated from a human donor in good health. CDR3 residues: CASSPRLAGDREQYF. The CDR3 nucleotides are TGTGCCAGCTCACCCCGGCTAGCGGGAGATCGGGAGCAGTACTTC.